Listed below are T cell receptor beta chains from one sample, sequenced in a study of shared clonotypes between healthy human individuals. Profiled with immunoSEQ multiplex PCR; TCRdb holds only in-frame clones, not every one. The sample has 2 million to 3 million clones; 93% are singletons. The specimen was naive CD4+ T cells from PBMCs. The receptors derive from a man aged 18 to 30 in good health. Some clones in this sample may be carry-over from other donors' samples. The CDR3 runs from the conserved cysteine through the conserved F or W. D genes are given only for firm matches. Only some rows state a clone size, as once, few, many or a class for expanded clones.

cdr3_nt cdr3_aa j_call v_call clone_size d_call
TGTGCCAGCAGTACTATAGCCAAAAACATTCAGTACTTC CASSTIAKNIQYF TRBJ2-4 TRBV28 - -
TGTGCCAGCAGCGTACGGCCTAGCGGGAGAGATACGCAGTATTTT CASSVRPSGRDTQYF TRBJ2-3 TRBV9 - TRBD2
TGCGCCAGCAGCTACTTAACCCAGGGAGACACTGAAGCTTTCTTT CASSYLTQGDTEAFF TRBJ1-1 TRBV5-1 - -
TGTGCCAGCAGTTCCGCTAGCGGGGGCCCGGCGACCCAGTACTTC CASSSASGGPATQYF TRBJ2-5 TRBV28 - TRBD2
TGTGCCAGCAGCTTAGTCCCCGGGCCCCCTTCACCCCTCCACTTT CASSLVPGPPSPLHF TRBJ1-6 TRBV7-6 once -
TGTGCCAGCAGCTTAGCAGGGGGGTATGGCTACACCTTC CASSLAGGYGYTF TRBJ1-2 TRBV7-9 - -
TGTGCCAGCAGTTTCGGGGCGGGGTCTGGGGAAAAACTGTTTTTT CASSFGAGSGEKLFF TRBJ1-4 TRBV28 - -
TGCGCCAGCATCAGCGGGCATGGGGACATTAGCACAGATACGCAGTATTTT CASISGHGDISTDTQYF TRBJ2-3 TRBV5-1 - -
TGTGCCATCAGTGGGGCCCACAATGAGCAGTTCTTC CAISGAHNEQFF TRBJ2-1 TRBV10-3 - -
TGTGCCAGCAGTGATGCGGGACTCCTCCGCACAGATACGCAGTATTTT CASSDAGLLRTDTQYF TRBJ2-3 TRBV2 once -
TGCGCCAGCAGCCACGTTATAGCGGGGCTAGACATGGCCGCGAACACCGGGGAGCTGTTTTTT CASSHVIAGLDMAANTGELFF TRBJ2-2 TRBV4-1 - TRBD2
TGCGCCAGCAGCCAAGAGCCGAACAGCAACCAGCCCCAGCATTTT CASSQEPNSNQPQHF TRBJ1-5 TRBV4-3 - -
TGTGCCAGCAGTTCGTCAGGATATAGCAATCAGCCCCAGCATTTT CASSSSGYSNQPQHF TRBJ1-5 TRBV28 - -
TGTGCCTGGTCTCGGGACAGCTATGGCTACACCTTC CAWSRDSYGYTF TRBJ1-2 TRBV30 - TRBD1
TGCGCCAGCAGCTTCGGACAGGGGTGGGATGAGCAGTTCTTC CASSFGQGWDEQFF TRBJ2-1 TRBV5-1 - TRBD1
TGTGCCAGCAGTTACAGGGTGAACACTGAAGCTTTCTTT CASSYRVNTEAFF TRBJ1-1 TRBV28 few -
TGTGCCAGCAACCGGGAAGTAGGGTTAGGGTACGAGCAGTACTTC CASNREVGLGYEQYF TRBJ2-7 TRBV6-1 - -
TGTGCCAGCAGCCCCCGTAGAGGGACTAGCGGGCCCTCCTACGAGCAGTACTTC CASSPRRGTSGPSYEQYF TRBJ2-7 TRBV7-8 - TRBD2
TGTGCCAGTAGTACCAATCGGGGGCCCCAGCATTTT CASSTNRGPQHF TRBJ1-5 TRBV19 - -